This T cell receptor beta chain comes out of a study of blood T cell repertoires in COVID-19. Study details: Samples came from the United States, Italy and Spain, spanning acute and convalescent COVID-19.

CDR3 length equals 15 residues. The germline CDR1 and CDR2 sequences are MDHEN and SYDVKM. V gave up 4 bases and J gave up 5 bases, with 16 bases separating them. Among Cohort 3 donors, those recovered had two negative PCRs, clearance, or symptom resolution. In the authors' methods: Estimation of nucleated cell counts relied on the amplification of reference gene primers. Assay: immunoSEQ multiplex PCR; the TCRdb copy retains only in-frame clones and omits some. From that table come the V and J calls and clone size; the DNA was used to work out D and trimming. The table lists roughly 290,000 clones, around 88% of them singletons, with 6% to 7% in the top ten.

The V gene is TRBV28, the J gene TRBJ2-3; tentatively, D is TRBD1 (7 bases). The origin of this receptor is a woman in her thirties or forties who had recovered from COVID-19. Sequencing was performed on PBMCs or T cells enriched from blood (not recorded which). The CDR3 nucleotides read TGTGCCAGCAGTTCGAGCGGGCAGGGGGTAGATACGCAGTATTTT. Amino acid sequence: CASSSSGQGVDTQYF.